This TCR beta chain was profiled in a study of blood T cells in healthy people across ages (dated by TCRdb to between 2014 and 2017). The study in broad terms: Template switching captured roughly one uniquely barcoded TCR beta cDNA molecule per two T cells in model experiments. Four age groups were formed from the donors: young (average roughly 15 years), middle-aged (approximately 41), aged (roughly 58) and long-lived (around 82). To track age-related changes in TCR beta repertoire diversity, the study relied on deep sequencing normalized with unique cDNA molecular identifiers. Using the same blood draw, the study looked at two additional independent replicas of 1 million unique cDNA reads for two donors, one aged 18 to 30 and the other aged 80 or older. To avoid experimental bias, donors of different ages were randomly spread across the sequencing lanes.

For CDR1 and CDR2, the germline V gene lists SGHVS and FNYEAQ. Trimmed from V: 1 base; trimmed from J: 5 bases; junction bases lacking a gene match: 8. The CDR3, cysteine through phenylalanine, is 16 amino acids long. Of the read, only the CDR3 DNA is kept; its 48 bases are in frame from base 1. Libraries came from 5' RACE. The instrument given in TCRdb is Illumina HiSeq 2500. A second PCR of roughly 7 to 12 cycles was run with a J-beta primer mix and a sample-barcoded 5' primer. A template-switch 5' adaptor carrying 12 random nucleotides introduced a unique molecular identifier onto each TCR beta cDNA molecule. Each sample yielded at least 2.5 million CDR3-containing paired-end reads. The Mint cDNA synthesis kit, primed by a TRBC-specific oligonucleotide, was used to synthesize first-strand cDNA from all RNA. Following uracil-DNA glycosylase treatment, a first 18-cycle PCR with universal primers M1SS and BC2_uni_R was performed on all cDNA. As for the authors' bioinformatics: For normalization, 1 million high-quality reads were randomly selected from each sample, with every read carrying a distinct molecular identifier. Reads with shared molecular identifiers were discarded instead of being binned into consensus sequences. MiTCR, with a Q25 quality threshold and the strictest error-elimination algorithm, was used for CDR3 identification, clonotype clustering and error correction. A nonparametric unseen species model with Euler transformation was used to estimate lower-bound total TCR beta diversity. The raw public reads went through TCRdb reprocessing: fastp at Q25, MiXCR clone calling, in-frame beta chains kept. Entries that share a CDR3 protein sequence are merged under the most common genes and DNA. Clone size and V and J calls follow TCRdb, not the original study. This sample gives some 1.5 million distinct CDR3 sequences in total; roughly 27% of them show up just once. Roughly 8% of the sample is in the top ten clones.

The donors were 40 or so Caucasian individuals from Russia, aged 6 to 90 years, who were systemically healthy. Around 9.9 milliliters of peripheral blood were collected from each donor into EDTA-treated Vacutainer tubes. Ficoll-Paque density-gradient centrifugation was used to isolate PBMCs, with at least 6.5 million obtained per sample. Total RNA was extracted from PBMCs with Trizol reagent, with at least 5.5 micrograms obtained per sample. For every donor, an aliquot of PBMCs went through flow cytometry to measure the percentages of naive CD45RAhigh/CD27high T cells. This clonotype was picked up one time. Its antigen is still unknown. Per-base quality was not reported, and no clone a single base away is much larger than it. One read amounts to weak evidence. Study-level results and caveats: Observed TCR beta diversity per million T cells fell roughly linearly with age, and a significant reduction was already apparent by age roughly 40. Because donor CMV infection status was unknown, age-related changes in expanded clonotypes were potentially confounded. Compared with the aged group, more naive CD4+ T cells, fewer expanded clones and increased TCR diversity were shown by the long-lived group, suggesting age selection. Estimates of total diversity from one million sequenced T cells were regarded as lower bounds and underestimates. Conclusive comparison of naive and antigen-experienced compartments was prevented by the profiling of bulk unsorted PBMCs. The percentage of naive T cells measured by flow cytometry correlated strongly with observed TCR beta diversity.

The receptor chain draws on TRBV7-6 and TRBJ2-1, with TRBD2 identical over 7 junction bases. The TCR sequence derives from a woman aged 25 to 39 in good health. Specimen: blood. The nucleotide sequence reads as follows: TGTGCCAGCAGCTTAGTAAGCGGGGTCGGGAACAATGAGCAGTTCTTC. The resulting protein is CASSLVSGVGNNEQFF.